Listed below are T cell receptor beta chains from one sample, sequenced in a study of cytomegalovirus exposure and HLA in healthy donors. TCRdb's copy holds only in-frame clones and misses some; the assay was immunoSEQ multiplex PCR. The sample has over 100,000 clones; less than 85% are singletons. What was sequenced was PBMCs. The receptors stem from a woman aged 40-49 years in good health and CMV-seropositive. CDR3s include the opening cysteine and the closing phenylalanine or tryptophan. D genes are given only for firm matches. Expanded clones are given a class, and other clones once, few, many or no size at all.

J: TRBJ1-3
size: NA
V: TRBV28
D: NA
DNA: TGTGCCAGCACCCTTAGCCGCTCTGGAAACACCATATATTTT
CDR3: CASTLSRSGNTIYF

J: TRBJ2-5
size: NA
V: TRBV5-1
D: TRBD2
DNA: TGCGCCAGCAGCCGTGGACTAGACCTTCGAGAGACCCAGTACTTC
CDR3: CASSRGLDLRETQYF

J: TRBJ2-7
size: once
V: TRBV5-5
D: NA
DNA: TGTGCCAGCAGATACCCCCGATCACGACGACTCTACGAGCAGTACTTC
CDR3: CASRYPRSRRLYEQYF

J: TRBJ2-1
size: few
V: TRBV9
D: TRBD1
DNA: TGTGCCAGCAGCGTAGGGACAGGGAGTAATGAGCAGTTCTTC
CDR3: CASSVGTGSNEQFF

J: TRBJ2-2
size: once
V: TRBV7-3
D: TRBD2
DNA: TGTGCCAGCAGCTTGACTAGCGGGAGAACCGGGGAGCTGTTTTTT
CDR3: CASSLTSGRTGELFF

J: TRBJ1-1
size: NA
V: TRBV28
D: TRBD1
DNA: TGTGCCAGCAGTTTAAGGACAGGGGGCATGGACACTGAAGCTTTCTTT
CDR3: CASSLRTGGMDTEAFF

J: TRBJ1-2
size: NA
V: TRBV7-9
D: TRBD1
DNA: TGTGCCAGCAGCTTAGCTGGGACAGGGAATGCCTATGGCTACACCTTC
CDR3: CASSLAGTGNAYGYTF

J: TRBJ2-7
size: NA
V: TRBV5-1
D: NA
DNA: TGCGCCAGCAGCGAGGGACATCCAGTAGGAGAGCAGTACTTC
CDR3: CASSEGHPVGEQYF

J: TRBJ1-2
size: NA
V: TRBV4-3
D: TRBD1
DNA: TGCGCCAGCAGCCAAGATAGAGCGACAGGGGGTGATGGCTACACCTTC
CDR3: CASSQDRATGGDGYTF

J: TRBJ2-7
size: NA
V: TRBV7-2
D: TRBD2
DNA: TGTGCCAGCAGCTCCGCGCCAAAAGGGACTAGCGGGGGCCCCTACGAGCAGTACTTC
CDR3: CASSSAPKGTSGGPYEQYF

J: TRBJ1-2
size: NA
V: TRBV5-6
D: NA
DNA: TGTGCCAGCAGCTTGGCAGGTCGACCTAACTATGGCTACACCTTC
CDR3: CASSLAGRPNYGYTF

J: TRBJ2-2
size: NA
V: TRBV18
D: NA
DNA: TGTGCCAGCTCGCGACAGATTTCGGGGGCCGGGGAGCTGTTTTTT
CDR3: CASSRQISGAGELFF

J: TRBJ1-1
size: NA
V: TRBV7-9
D: NA
DNA: TGTGCCAGCAGCTTACAGGGTTTGAACACTGAAGCTTTCTTT
CDR3: CASSLQGLNTEAFF

J: TRBJ2-7
size: NA
V: TRBV6-6
D: TRBD1
DNA: TGTGCCAGCAGTTACCAGGACAGGGGGCTGTTAAACGAGCAGTACTTC
CDR3: CASSYQDRGLLNEQYF

J: TRBJ2-7
size: NA
V: TRBV6-1
D: NA
DNA: TGTGCCAGCAGTCGCGACAGAGACTACGAGCAGTACTTC
CDR3: CASSRDRDYEQYF

J: TRBJ1-4
size: NA
V: TRBV19
D: NA
DNA: TGTGCCAGTAGTGAACGACAGCGTTTTAATGAAAAACTGTTTTTT
CDR3: CASSERQRFNEKLFF

J: TRBJ1-5
size: few
V: TRBV9
D: NA
DNA: TGTGCCAGCAGCGCCACAGGATATAGCAATCAGCCCCAGCATTTT
CDR3: CASSATGYSNQPQHF

J: TRBJ2-7
size: NA
V: TRBV9
D: TRBD1
DNA: TGTGCCAGCAGCGTGGGACCGGGACAGGGAAGGGGCTACGAGCAGTACTTC
CDR3: CASSVGPGQGRGYEQYF

J: TRBJ2-2
size: few
V: TRBV2
D: NA
DNA: TGTGCCAGCAGTGAGGGCAGGGCGGTCGGGGAGCTGTTTTTT
CDR3: CASSEGRAVGELFF

J: TRBJ1-3
size: NA
V: TRBV7-8
D: NA
DNA: TGTGCCAGCAGCCGCTCCCCCAACCAGGCAGGGTTTACTGGAAACACCATATATTTT
CDR3: CASSRSPNQAGFTGNTIYF

J: TRBJ1-4
size: NA
V: TRBV7-2
D: TRBD1
DNA: TGTGCCAGCAGCCGGACAGGGTCGGGAGAAAAACTGTTTTTT
CDR3: CASSRTGSGEKLFF

J: TRBJ1-2
size: NA
V: TRBV30
D: NA
DNA: TGTGCCTGGAGCGGGGGGACCAATTATGGCTACACCTTC
CDR3: CAWSGGTNYGYTF

J: TRBJ2-4
size: NA
V: TRBV29-1
D: NA
DNA: TGCAGCGTTGGGAGCCAAAACGGCATTCAGTACTTC
CDR3: CSVGSQNGIQYF

J: TRBJ2-1
size: NA
V: TRBV7-6
D: NA
DNA: TGTGCCAGCAGCCCCCTAGGTCAGAACTCCTACAATGAGCAGTTCTTC
CDR3: CASSPLGQNSYNEQFF